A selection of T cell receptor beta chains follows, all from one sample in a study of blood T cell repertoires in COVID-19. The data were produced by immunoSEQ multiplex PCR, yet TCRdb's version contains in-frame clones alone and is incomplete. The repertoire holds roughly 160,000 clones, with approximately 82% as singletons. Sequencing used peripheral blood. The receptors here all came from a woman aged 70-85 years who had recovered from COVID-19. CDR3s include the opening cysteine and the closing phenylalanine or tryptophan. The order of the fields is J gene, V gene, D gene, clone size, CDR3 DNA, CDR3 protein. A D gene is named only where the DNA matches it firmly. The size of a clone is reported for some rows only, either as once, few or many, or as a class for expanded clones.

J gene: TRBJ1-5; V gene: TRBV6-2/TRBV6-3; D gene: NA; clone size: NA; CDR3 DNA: TGTGCCAGCAGTTACTCGGAGAAGAGACTCACTAGCAATCAGCCCCAGCATTTT; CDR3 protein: CASSYSEKRLTSNQPQHF
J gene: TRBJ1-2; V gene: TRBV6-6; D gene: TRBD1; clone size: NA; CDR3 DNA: TGTGCCAGCAGTTACTCGGACAGGGCGTATGGCTACACCTTC; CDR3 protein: CASSYSDRAYGYTF
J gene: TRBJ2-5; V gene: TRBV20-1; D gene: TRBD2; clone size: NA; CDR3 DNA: TGCAGTGCTAGTGTGCTAGCGGGGATCCAAGAGACCCAGTACTTC; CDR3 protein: CSASVLAGIQETQYF
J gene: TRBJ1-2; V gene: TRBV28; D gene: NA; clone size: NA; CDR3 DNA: TGTGCCAGCACCCCGGGGGGGGTGGGTGTCTATGGCTACACCTTC; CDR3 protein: CASTPGGVGVYGYTF
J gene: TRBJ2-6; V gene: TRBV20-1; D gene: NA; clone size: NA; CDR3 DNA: TGCAGTGCTAGTTTCCCTGGCCCCTCTCTCTCTGGGGCCAACGTCCTGACTTTC; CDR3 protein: CSASFPGPSLSGANVLTF
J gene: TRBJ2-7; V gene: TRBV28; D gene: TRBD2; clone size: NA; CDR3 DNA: TGTGCCAGCACCCCCGCGGGGGGCTCCTACGAGCAGTACTTC; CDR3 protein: CASTPAGGSYEQYF
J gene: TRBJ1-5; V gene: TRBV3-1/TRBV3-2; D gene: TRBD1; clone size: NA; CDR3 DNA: TGTGCCAGCAGCCAAGGGACAGGGGAGGGGCCCCAGCATTTT; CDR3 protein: CASSQGTGEGPQHF
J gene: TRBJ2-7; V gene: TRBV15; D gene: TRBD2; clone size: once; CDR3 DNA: TGTGCCACCAGACTAGCGGGGGGCACCTACGAGCAGTACTTC; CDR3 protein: CATRLAGGTYEQYF
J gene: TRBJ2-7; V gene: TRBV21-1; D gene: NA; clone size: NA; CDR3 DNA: TGTGCCAGCAGCAATGGCGGGTCACCCTACGAGCAGTACTTC; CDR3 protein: CASSNGGSPYEQYF
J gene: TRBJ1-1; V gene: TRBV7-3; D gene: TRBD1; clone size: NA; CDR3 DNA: TGTGCCAGCCCACGACAGGGGCCCTCTCAGAACACTGAAGCTTTCTTT; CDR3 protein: CASPRQGPSQNTEAFF
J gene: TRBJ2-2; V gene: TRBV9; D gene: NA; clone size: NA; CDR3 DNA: TGTGCCAGCAGCGACAGGGCAAACACCGGGGAGCTGTTTTTT; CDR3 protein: CASSDRANTGELFF
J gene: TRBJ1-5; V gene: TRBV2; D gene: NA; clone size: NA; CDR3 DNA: TGTGCCAGCACGGCAGGGCCCTCCCCCAATCAGCCCCAGCATTTT; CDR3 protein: CASTAGPSPNQPQHF
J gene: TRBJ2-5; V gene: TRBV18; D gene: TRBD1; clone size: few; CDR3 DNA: TGTGCCAGCTCAGAGGGGGCGACGACGAGGGCCCAGTACTTC; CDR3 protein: CASSEGATTRAQYF
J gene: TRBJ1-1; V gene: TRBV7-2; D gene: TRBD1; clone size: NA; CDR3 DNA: TGTGCCAGCAGCTTACAGACAGGGATGAACACTGAAGCTTTCTTT; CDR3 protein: CASSLQTGMNTEAFF
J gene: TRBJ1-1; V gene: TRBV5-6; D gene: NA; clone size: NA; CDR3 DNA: TGTGCCAGCAGCTTGATCGCGGGGGCAGGTACTGAAGCTTTCTTT; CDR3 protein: CASSLIAGAGTEAFF
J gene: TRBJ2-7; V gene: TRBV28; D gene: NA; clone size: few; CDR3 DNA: TGTGCCAGCAGTCTAACCCTGGGGAGCTCCTACGAGCAGTACTTC; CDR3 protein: CASSLTLGSSYEQYF
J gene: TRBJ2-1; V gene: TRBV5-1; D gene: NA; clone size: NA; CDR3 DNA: TGCGCCAGCAGCTTGGCCAGGGGCAATGAGCAGTTCTTC; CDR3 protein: CASSLARGNEQFF
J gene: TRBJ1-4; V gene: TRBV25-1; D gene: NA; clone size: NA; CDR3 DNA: TGTGCCAGCAGTGAATTAGATGGGTGGAGCGAAAAACTGTTTTTT; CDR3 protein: CASSELDGWSEKLFF
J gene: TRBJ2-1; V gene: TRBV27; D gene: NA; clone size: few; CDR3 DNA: TGTGCCAGCAGTTTGGCGGGGAGCTCCTACAATGAGCAGTTCTTC; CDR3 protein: CASSLAGSSYNEQFF
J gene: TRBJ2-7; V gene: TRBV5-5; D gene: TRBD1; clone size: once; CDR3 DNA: TGTGCCAGCAGCGCGAGGGACAGGGCCTACGAGCAGTACTTC; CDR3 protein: CASSARDRAYEQYF
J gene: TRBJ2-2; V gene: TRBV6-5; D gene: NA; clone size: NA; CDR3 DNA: TGTGCCGCGGGGAAGGGTGACACCGGGGAGCTGTTTTTT; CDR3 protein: CAAGKGDTGELFF
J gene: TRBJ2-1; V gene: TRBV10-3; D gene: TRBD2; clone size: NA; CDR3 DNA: TGTGCCATCAGTGATCCGGCTAGCGGGATAAATGAGCAGTTCTTC; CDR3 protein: CAISDPASGINEQFF
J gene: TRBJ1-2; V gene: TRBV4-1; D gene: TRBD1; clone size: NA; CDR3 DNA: TGCGCCAGCAGCCAAGCAGAGGGACAGGGACGTGGCTACACCTTC; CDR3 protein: CASSQAEGQGRGYTF
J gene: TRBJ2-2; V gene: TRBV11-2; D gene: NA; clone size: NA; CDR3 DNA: TGTGCCAGCAGCTTCGTTGGGCGGGGCACCGGGGAGCTGTTTTTT; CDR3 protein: CASSFVGRGTGELFF
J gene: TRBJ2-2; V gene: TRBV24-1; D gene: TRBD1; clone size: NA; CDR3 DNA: TGTGCCACCAGTGATCCCGGGACAGAAGCGAACACCGGGGAGCTGTTTTTT; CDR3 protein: CATSDPGTEANTGELFF
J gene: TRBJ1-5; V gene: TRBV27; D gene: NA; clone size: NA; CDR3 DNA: TGTGCCAGCAGTTTATTCGGTGAGGTTCAGCCCCAGCATTTT; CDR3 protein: CASSLFGEVQPQHF
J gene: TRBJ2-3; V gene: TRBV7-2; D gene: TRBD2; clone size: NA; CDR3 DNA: TGTGCCAGCAGCGGGGGGACTAGCGGGGTGGGCACAGATACGCAGTATTTT; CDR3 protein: CASSGGTSGVGTDTQYF
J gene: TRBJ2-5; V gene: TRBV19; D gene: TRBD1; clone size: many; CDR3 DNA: TGTGCCAGTAGTACGGGGACAGCCGGCGAGACCCAGTACTTC; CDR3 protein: CASSTGTAGETQYF
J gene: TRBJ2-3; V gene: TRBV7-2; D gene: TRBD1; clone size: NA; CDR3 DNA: TGTGCCAGCAGCTTACCAGGACAGGGTCGGGATACGCAGTATTTT; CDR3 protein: CASSLPGQGRDTQYF
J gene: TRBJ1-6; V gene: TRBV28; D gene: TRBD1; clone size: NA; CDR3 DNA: TGTGCCAGCAGTCCCGGGACAGGGAACAATAATTCACCCCTCCACTTT; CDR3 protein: CASSPGTGNNNSPLHF
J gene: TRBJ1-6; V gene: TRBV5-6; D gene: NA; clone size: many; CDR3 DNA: TGTGCCAGCAGGGGGCCCCCCGGCAATTCACCCCTCCACTTT; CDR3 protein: CASRGPPGNSPLHF
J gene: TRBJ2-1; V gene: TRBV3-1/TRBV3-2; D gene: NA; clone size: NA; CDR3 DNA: TGTGCCAGCGGTAGCTCCTACAATGAGCAGTTCTTC; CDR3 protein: CASGSSYNEQFF
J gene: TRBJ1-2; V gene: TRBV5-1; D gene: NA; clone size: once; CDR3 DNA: TGCGCCAGCAGCTTGGCCCGGGGGGTTAGGGATGGCTACACCTTC; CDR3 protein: CASSLARGVRDGYTF
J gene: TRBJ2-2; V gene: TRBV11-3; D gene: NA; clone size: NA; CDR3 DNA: TGTGCCAGCAGCCTTGGAGGGGGCGCCGGGGAGCTGTTTTTT; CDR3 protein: CASSLGGGAGELFF
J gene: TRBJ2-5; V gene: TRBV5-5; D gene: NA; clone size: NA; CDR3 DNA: TGTGCCAGCAGCTGGGGGACACCCCGGGGAGAGACCCAGTACTTC; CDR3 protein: CASSWGTPRGETQYF
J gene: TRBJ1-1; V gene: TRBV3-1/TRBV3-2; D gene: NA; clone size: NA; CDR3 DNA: TGTGCCAGCAGCCCCCCCCGGACACCGAACACTGAAGCTTTCTTT; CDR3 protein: CASSPPRTPNTEAFF
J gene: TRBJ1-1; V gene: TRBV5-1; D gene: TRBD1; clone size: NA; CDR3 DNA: TGCGCCAGCAGCTGGGACAGGGCGGGGGGCACTGAAGCTTTCTTT; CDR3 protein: CASSWDRAGGTEAFF
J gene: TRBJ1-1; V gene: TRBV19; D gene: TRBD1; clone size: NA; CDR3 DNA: TGTGCCAGTAGTGGCACAGGGGGGAACACTGAAGCTTTCTTT; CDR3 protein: CASSGTGGNTEAFF
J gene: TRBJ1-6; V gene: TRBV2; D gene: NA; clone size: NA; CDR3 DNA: TGTGCCGGATACGGGGGGGAGTCCTATAATTCACCCCTCCACTTT; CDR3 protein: CAGYGGESYNSPLHF
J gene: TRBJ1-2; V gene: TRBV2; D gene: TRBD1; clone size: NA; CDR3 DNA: TGTGCCAGCACCAAAACGACAGGGTCGGTCTATGGCTACACCTTC; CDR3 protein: CASTKTTGSVYGYTF
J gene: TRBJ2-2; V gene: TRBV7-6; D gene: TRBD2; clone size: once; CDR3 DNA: TGTGCCAGCAGCTTAGTAGGCCCACTAGCGGGAAACACCGGGGAGCTGTTTTTT; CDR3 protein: CASSLVGPLAGNTGELFF
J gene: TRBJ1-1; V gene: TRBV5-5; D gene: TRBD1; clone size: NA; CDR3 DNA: TGTGCCAGCAGCCGGGGACAGGGCAACACTGAAGCTTTCTTT; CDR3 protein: CASSRGQGNTEAFF
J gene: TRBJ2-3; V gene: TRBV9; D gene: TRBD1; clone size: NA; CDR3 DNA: TGTGCCAGCAGCGTGGGGGTTAGGGACAGAGCAGATACGCAGTATTTT; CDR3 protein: CASSVGVRDRADTQYF
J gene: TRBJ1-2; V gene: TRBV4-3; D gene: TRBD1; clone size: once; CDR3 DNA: TGCGCCAGCAGCCAATCCCTCTCGGGACAGGGGGCCCTCGGCTACACCTTC; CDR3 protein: CASSQSLSGQGALGYTF
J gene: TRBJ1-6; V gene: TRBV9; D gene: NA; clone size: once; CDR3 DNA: TGTGCCAGCAGCGGGAGTGGGAGGCCCCTCCACTTT; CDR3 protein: CASSGSGRPLHF
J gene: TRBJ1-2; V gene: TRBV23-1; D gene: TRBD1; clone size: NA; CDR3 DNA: TGCGCCAGCAGTCGAAAAGGTATGAGGTGCAGGGGGCGGATTAGCCCTAACTATGGCTACACCTTC; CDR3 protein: CASSRKGMRCRGRISPNYGYTF
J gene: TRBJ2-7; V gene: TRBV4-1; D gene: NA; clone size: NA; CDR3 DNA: TGCGCCAGCAGCCAAGGGGCCGGGGCCTACGAGCAGTACTTC; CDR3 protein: CASSQGAGAYEQYF
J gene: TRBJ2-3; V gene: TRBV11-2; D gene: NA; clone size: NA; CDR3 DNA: TGTGCCACCCGGGGGGCGGGAAAGGTCGCAGATACGCAGTATTTT; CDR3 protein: CATRGAGKVADTQYF
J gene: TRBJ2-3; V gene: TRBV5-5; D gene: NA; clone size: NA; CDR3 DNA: TGTGCCAGCAGCCCCGGCGGGACCCTGGAGTATACGCAGTATTTT; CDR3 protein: CASSPGGTLEYTQYF
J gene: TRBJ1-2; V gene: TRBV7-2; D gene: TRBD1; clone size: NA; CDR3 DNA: TGTGCCAGCAGTTTAAGACAGGGAGGTGGCTACACCTTC; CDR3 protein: CASSLRQGGGYTF
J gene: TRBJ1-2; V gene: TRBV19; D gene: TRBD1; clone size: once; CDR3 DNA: TGTGCCAGTAGTGCAAATCAGGGACAGGGTCTCCATGGCTACACCTTC; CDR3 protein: CASSANQGQGLHGYTF
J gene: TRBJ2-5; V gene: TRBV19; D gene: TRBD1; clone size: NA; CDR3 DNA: TGTGCCAGTAGTATGAGGGACAGGGGCCTACAAGAGACCCAGTACTTC; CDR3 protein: CASSMRDRGLQETQYF
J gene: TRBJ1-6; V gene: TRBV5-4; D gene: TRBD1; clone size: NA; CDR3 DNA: TGTGCCAGCAGCCCTGAGGACAGGGGGTATAATTCACCCCTCCACTTT; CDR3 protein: CASSPEDRGYNSPLHF
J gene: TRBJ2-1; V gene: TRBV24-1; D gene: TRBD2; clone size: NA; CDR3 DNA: TGTGCCACCAGTGTCAGTAGCGGGGGGGTCGGCTCCTACAATGAGCAGTTCTTC; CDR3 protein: CATSVSSGGVGSYNEQFF
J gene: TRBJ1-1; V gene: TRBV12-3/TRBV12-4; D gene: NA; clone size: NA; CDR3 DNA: TGTGCCAGCTTCACAGGGAACGATTTTGGCGCTTTCTTT; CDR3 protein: CASFTGNDFGAFF